The rows below give T cell receptor beta chains drawn from one sample of a study of T cells in Graves' hyperthyroidism and ophthalmopathy. TCRdb processed the multiplex PCR reads anew with MiXCR; each CDR3 protein has one entry. The data hold 300,000 to 400,000 distinct CDR3 sequences, with approximately 15% observed a single time. Sequencing was performed on blood. The receptors come from a woman in her twenties or thirties with Graves' hyperthyroidism. The CDR3 runs from the conserved cysteine through the conserved F or W. D genes are given only for firm matches. Clone size is not always given. Where it is, it says once, few, many or a class for expanded clones.

J	D	size	V	CDR3	DNA
TRBJ2-3	TRBD1	few	TRBV29-1	CSAFRGSTDTQYF	TGCAGCGCCTTCAGGGGGAGCACAGATACGCAGTATTTT
TRBJ2-7	TRBD2	many	TRBV6-1	CASSTRLAGAYEQYF	TGTGCCAGCAGTACGAGACTAGCGGGAGCTTACGAGCAGTACTTC
TRBJ1-1	NA	many	TRBV27	CASSFGGMNTEAFF	TGTGCCAGCAGTTTCGGGGGTATGAACACTGAAGCTTTCTTT
TRBJ1-1	NA	NA	TRBV3-1	CASSQGRPFREAFF	TGTGCCAGCAGCCAAGGTCGACCATTCCGGGAAGCTTTCTTT
TRBJ1-1	TRBD1	many	TRBV20-1	CSAQGQLNTEAFF	TGCAGTGCTCAGGGACAGTTGAACACTGAAGCTTTCTTT
TRBJ2-7	TRBD2	many	TRBV28	CASSFFGGGYEQYF	TGTGCCAGCAGTTTTTTTGGGGGGGGGTACGAGCAGTACTTC
TRBJ2-5	NA	many	TRBV2	CASSATWETQYF	TGTGCCAGCAGTGCAACCTGGGAGACCCAGTACTTC
TRBJ2-1	TRBD1	few	TRBV11-3	CASSPDRAIGEQFF	TGTGCCAGCAGCCCTGACAGGGCGATCGGGGAGCAGTTCTTC
TRBJ2-4	NA	many	TRBV28	CASRISGSPSNIQYF	TGTGCCAGCAGAATAAGTGGCAGTCCTTCCAACATTCAGTACTTC
TRBJ1-1	TRBD1	few	TRBV30	CAWKSWDRANTEAFF	TGTGCCTGGAAATCTTGGGACAGGGCTAACACTGAAGCTTTCTTT
TRBJ2-3	NA	many	TRBV7-2	CASSLVVGMLRADTQYF	TGTGCCAGCAGCTTAGTGGTGGGGATGTTGAGGGCAGATACGCAGTATTTT
TRBJ2-7	TRBD2	few	TRBV29-1	CSVASGEQYF	TGCAGCGTTGCTAGCGGAGAGCAGTACTTC